This T cell receptor (beta chain) was recorded in a study of OX40 agonist ivuxolimab in advanced cancers. Overall study context: Every patient in dose escalation had hepatocellular carcinoma, melanoma, renal cell or head and neck cancer. The study, taken as a whole, reports: Among expanded peripheral T cells, antigen specificity went undetermined. In the 0.1 to 3.0 mg/kg range, CD4+ and CD8+ blood T cells had expanded clonally by week 6.

This CDR3 has 14 amino acids. Germline values: CDR1 SGHDT, CDR2 YYEEEE. Deletions cut 3 bases from V and 5 bases from J, with 12 bases between. This clone was found a few times. Antigen: not known. Clones were read by immunoSEQ multiplex PCR, and TCRdb kept only the in-frame ones, dropping some. This table holds approximately 74,000 clones, around 90% found once. This TCR derives from an adult with an advanced solid tumor such as melanoma, head and neck, liver or kidney cancer. The chain joins TRBV5-6 to TRBJ1-5; D gene ambiguous. The material was CD4+ or CD8+ T cells sorted from blood, obtained in a trial of the OX40 agonist ivuxolimab. CDR3 nucleotide sequence: TGTGCCAGCAGCTCAGCCAGTCACTATCAGCCCCAGCATTTT. It is translated as CASSSASHYQPQHF.